The entry that follows covers one T cell receptor (beta chain) sequence. This clone was detected a few times. Its target antigen remains unknown. No base qualities exist here, and no much larger clone lies one base off it. In a handful of patients from the biomarker study, CD4+ cells were sorted further to obtain CD25+CD127- cells. From alopecia areata patients, peripheral blood was collected along with lesional scalp punch biopsies. PBMCs were separated by density centrifugation and stained for CD3, CD4 and CD8, after which CD4+ and CD8+ T cells were sorted on a FACSAria. Alopecia areata patients who were not treated were recruited through a multicenter biomarker study. The library was made by the immunoSEQ multiplex PCR assay. For TCR sequencing, RNA was extracted from every sample and reverse transcribed into cDNA to serve as template. SuperScript III was used to make first-strand cDNA, primed with a 2:1 mix of oligo-dT and random hexamers. A synthetic immune receptor repertoire was used to gauge amplification bias, and whatever bias remained was removed computationally. On the study's bioinformatics: After raw reads were preprocessed to remove errors, the CDR3 was defined following IMGT conventions as running from the conserved cysteine to phenylalanine. Clonality was computed as 1 minus the Shannon entropy, with the entropy normalized by log2 of the number of productive unique TCRs. Whether scalp clones were CD4 or CD8 was inferred by matching scalp TCRbeta sequences against CD4 and CD8 repertoires sorted from blood. The immuneACCESS repertoire file appears here via TCRdb, limited to in-frame rearrangements. These files lack a portion of the clones; in checked studies, under half of the deficit traces to unresolved V genes, and the cause of the others is not known. V, J and clone size are taken as reported in that table, and D and trimming were inferred from the DNA itself. A total of approximately 13,000 clones appear in this sample, around three fifths of them only once. The ten largest make up under 5% of the sample.

These data are taken from a study of CD8+ T cells in alopecia areata (dated by TCRdb to the late 2010s). Regarding the study in general: To study T cell clonal expansion in alopecia areata, the researchers applied high-throughput TCRbeta sequencing to both the C3H/HeJ mouse model and human patients. In humans, TCRbeta sequencing was performed on scalp tissue and on sorted CD4+ and CD8+ peripheral blood T cells from healthy controls and from patients with patchy or totalis/universalis alopecia areata. Scalp clonality was compared among normal scalp (n=4), patchy alopecia areata scalp (n=8), and alopecia totalis/universalis scalp (n=8). RNA was extracted with the PAXgene miRNA kit for fixed scalp, the miRNeasy kit for PBMCs, and the RNeasy kit for mouse skin. TCRbeta CDR3 regions were amplified by immunoSEQ multiplex PCR with 35 Vbeta forward and 13 Jbeta reverse primers. On the study overall, not on this receptor specifically: Compared with normal scalp, lesional scalp, particularly in alopecia totalis/universalis, had higher clonality and more expanded CD8+ clones, which suggests antigenic drive. Shared TCR sequences between patients were less evident than in mice, which may be partly attributable to HLA diversity in the patient population. Unlike mouse skin, where gammadelta T cells dominate, normal human skin contains resident alphabeta T cells that get sequenced too, which complicates analysis of the scalp TCR repertoire.

Per the germline V gene (reference sequence), GTSNPN is the CDR1 and SVGIG is the CDR2. Deletion took 0 bases off V and 8 bases off J, with a span of 17 bases between the germline ends. The CDR3, from cysteine to phenylalanine, totals 15 residues. This entry keeps only the CDR3 DNA: 45 bases, framed from base 1. The chain joins TRBV30 to TRBJ2-1; a tentative D match to TRBD2 spans 7 bases. The sequenced sample was CD4+ Tregs sorted from blood. This receptor was taken from a human donor with alopecia areata. At the DNA level, the sequence is TGTGCCTGGAGTGTACTTGGGGGGGCTAAGGATGAGCAGTTCTTC. This gives the protein CAWSVLGGAKDEQFF. Extended through the reference TRBV30 and TRBJ2-1 proteins, this CDR3 yields the full variable domain: SQTIHQWPATLVQPVGSPLSLECTVEGTSNPNLYWYRQAAGRGLQLLFYSVGIGQISSEVPQNLSASRPQDRQFILSSKKLLLSDSGFYLCAWSVLGGAKDEQFFGPGTRLTVL.